The 30 T cell receptor beta chains listed next were all sequenced from one sample in a study of blood T cell repertoires in COVID-19. Measured with immunoSEQ multiplex PCR; TCRdb has only the in-frame clones, and not every one. The data contain under 250,000 clones, 80% to 85% of them singletons. The sequenced sample was peripheral blood. Receptors originate from a woman aged 55-75 years who had recovered from COVID-19.

V is TRBV18 and J is TRBJ2-5; 8 bases are shared with TRBD1. Germline loops: CDR1 KGHSH, CDR2 LQKENI. V lost 4 bases, J lost 1 base, and 2 bases stayed unmatched. The CDR3 length is 14 residues. The chain's CDR3 is CASSLDRGQETQYF. CDR3 bases: TGTGCCAGCTCACTTGACAGGGGCCAAGAGACCCAGTACTTC. Supplemented by reference TRBV18 and TRBJ2-5, the full variable domain reads NAGVMQNPRHLVRRRGQEARLRCSPMKGHSHVYWYRQLPEEGLKFMVYLQKENIIDESGMPKERFSAEFPKEGPSILRIQQVVRGDSAAYFCASSLDRGQETQYFGPGTRLLVL.

This chain links TRBV9 with TRBJ1-2; 8 bases agree with TRBD1. Germline V gene lookup returns CDR1 SGDLS and CDR2 YYNGEE. The CDR3 contains 17 residues. The V segment lost 3 bases and the J segment 6 bases; nucleotides outside the gene matches: 16. CDR3 sequence: CASSALFRGDRPHGYTF. The DNA for the CDR3 is TGTGCCAGCAGCGCTCTCTTCCGGGGGGACAGGCCTCATGGCTACACCTTC.

The chain combines TRBV30 with TRBJ2-3, with D maybe TRBD1 (6 bases). Trimming left V 5 bases short and J 5 bases short, with 11 bases between. The CDR3 extends over 12 amino acids. Germline V gives CDR1 GTSNPN, CDR2 SVGIG (reference sequence). CDR3 coding DNA: TGTGCCTGGGGGGGCCAGAGAGATACGCAGTATTTT. Translated: CAWGGQRDTQYF.

V and J are TRBV10-3 and TRBJ2-7, with 7 bases lining up with TRBD2. CDR1 and CDR2 (germline): ENHRY, SYGVKD. The CDR3 sequence is 13 residues long. The J segment lost 9 bases and the V segment lost 1 base, leaving 6 bases of the junction unmatched. The CDR3 coding sequence is TGTGCCATCAGTGAGTTCGGGGGAGGGGCGCAGTACTTC. This codes for CAISEFGGGAQYF.

The CDR3: CASSYPRGGTNEKLFF. Here the CDR3 DNA reads TGTGCCAGCAGTTACCCTAGAGGAGGAACTAATGAAAAACTGTTTTTT. The chain links TRBV6-2 or TRBV6-3 to TRBJ1-4, with D uncertain. Trimming left V 2 bases short and J 1 base short, with 11 bases between. The CDR3 is made up of 16 amino acids. Germline CDR1 reads MNHEY; CDR2 reads SVGEGT.

J is TRBJ2-1 and V is TRBV6-4; 8 bases align to TRBD2. Per the germline V gene, CDR1 is MRHNA and CDR2 is SNTAGT. V was clipped by 0 bases and J by 7 bases; unmatched bases: 32. This CDR3 comprises 24 residues. The CDR3 DNA reads TGTGCCAGCAGTGACTCGAAGGGACTAGAGAGTTCCCACGTGGCCTATGAGGAGGTGAATGAGCAGTTCTTC. This gives the protein CASSDSKGLESSHVAYEEVNEQFF.

The CDR3 DNA reads TGCGCCAGCAGCTTGGCCTCGGGTACAGGGCAGGGCTACACCTTC. It is translated as CASSLASGTGQGYTF. The rearrangement links TRBV5-1 to TRBJ1-2; tentative D call: TRBD1 (6 bases). Germline V gives CDR1 SGHRS, CDR2 YFSETQ. Trimming cost V 0 bases and J 8 bases, with 17 bases left between them. The CDR3 has 15 amino acids.

The chain joins TRBV15 to TRBJ2-2; D is perhaps TRBD1 (6 bases). V dropped 11 bases and J dropped 3 bases, with 13 bases sitting between them. This CDR3 contains 13 residues. The V gene's germline CDR1 is LNHNV and CDR2 YYDKDF (reference sequence). CDR3 sequence (DNA): TGTGCCGTCCGGCAGGGGTACACCGGGGAGCTGTTTTTT. Translating gives CAVRQGYTGELFF.

This clone was seen a single time. The genes are TRBV27 and TRBJ1-2, with 9 bases identical to TRBD1. Unmatched junction bases numbered 15, after V lost 5 bases and J lost 8 bases. The CDR3 has 16 residues. The germline gives CDR1 MNHEY, CDR2 SMNVEV (reference sequence). The CDR3 DNA follows: TGTGCCAGCAGTACGTGGAAAGGGACAGGGCTTTGGGGCTACACCTTC. It encodes CASSTWKGTGLWGYTF.

CDR3 loop: CASSYAQGAFYEQYF. The CDR3 DNA is TGTGCCAGCAGTTACGCACAGGGGGCGTTCTACGAGCAGTACTTC. The chain joins TRBV6-6 to TRBJ2-7; 9 bases are a match to TRBD1. Germline loops: CDR1 MNHNY, CDR2 SVGAGI (reference sequence). This CDR3 spans 15 amino acids. V was clipped by 2 bases and J by 3 bases; unmatched bases: 5.

This rearrangement joins TRBV7-8 to TRBJ1-4; 8 bases line up with TRBD1. V lost 1 base, J lost 4 bases, and 8 bases stayed unmatched. The CDR3 is 17 residues long. CDR1 is SGHVS, CDR2 FQNEAQ, per germline. CDR3 in DNA: TGTGCCAGCAGCTTAGAGGGCAGGGGGCTTGTTAATGAAAAACTGTTTTTT. This translates into CASSLEGRGLVNEKLFF.

The CDR3 nucleotides are TGTGCCAGCAGCAGGGGGACAGGCACTACCTCCTATGGCTACACCTTC. Its protein product is CASSRGTGTTSYGYTF. The chain links TRBV9 to TRBJ1-2, with 8 bases aligning to TRBD1. There are 16 residues in the CDR3. Per the germline V gene, CDR1 is SGDLS and CDR2 is YYNGEE. Germline trimming cut 4 bases from V and 4 bases from J; bases unmatched to any gene: 12. Together with reference TRBV9 and TRBJ1-2, the CDR3 gives the full variable domain: DSGVTQTPKHLITATGQRVTLRCSPRSGDLSVYWYQQSLDQGLQFLIQYYNGEERAKGNILERFSAQQFPDLHSELNLSSLELGDSALYFCASSRGTGTTSYGYTFGSGTRLTVV.

The chain combines TRBV29-1 with TRBJ1-1, with D hard to call. With 3 bases removed from V and 4 bases from J, the gap between germline ends came to 12 bases. The CDR3 sequence is 13 residues long. Germline-derived CDR1 and CDR2 are SQVTM and ANQGSEA. CDR3 protein: CSVDSGSGTEAFF. In nucleotides, the CDR3 is TGCAGCGTTGATTCGGGGTCGGGCACTGAAGCTTTCTTT.

The chain couples TRBV9 to TRBJ2-3; 11 bases line up with TRBD2. The J segment lost 5 bases and the V segment lost 4 bases, leaving 15 bases of the junction unmatched. In germline, CDR1 is SGDLS, CDR2 YYNGEE. The length of the CDR3 is 18 residues. Here the CDR3 DNA reads TGTGCCAGCAGCCCTCCCCCCCTTAGCGGGGGGGGGAAAGATACGCAGTATTTT. Its protein is CASSPPPLSGGGKDTQYF.

The chain has TRBV5-1 and TRBJ2-1, with TRBD2 matching over 9 bases. V shed 3 bases and J 7 bases; nucleotides not matched to a gene: 5. This CDR3 contains 14 residues. The germline V gene encodes CDR1 SGHRS and CDR2 YFSETQ. The CDR3 here is CASSWRGGRNEQFF. CDR3 sequence (DNA): TGCGCCAGCAGCTGGCGGGGGGGCCGAAATGAGCAGTTCTTC.

This clone turned up a few times. The V and J genes are TRBV5-1 and TRBJ1-2; 9 nucleotides agree with TRBD1. CDR3 length: 13 residues. Trimming at V came to 4 bases and at J to 6 bases, leaving 4 bases not matched to a gene. Germline V gene lookup returns CDR1 SGHRS and CDR2 YFSETQ. The CDR3 sequence is CASSRTGEDGYTF. The DNA for the CDR3 is TGCGCCAGCAGCAGGACAGGGGAGGATGGCTACACCTTC.

V gene TRBV6-1 combines with J gene TRBJ2-6; possibly TRBD2 for D (6 bases). Germline CDR1 reads MNHNS; CDR2 reads SASEGT. Trimming took off 6 bases at V and 1 base at J, with 10 bases between the two ends. There are 15 residues in the CDR3. CDR3 in amino acids: CASSETSSGANVLTF. In nucleotides, the CDR3 is TGTGCCAGCAGCGAGACTAGTTCTGGGGCCAACGTCCTGACTTTC.

The V and J genes are TRBV10-1 and TRBJ2-2; perhaps TRBD1 as D (5 bases). Per germline, CDR1 WNHNN and CDR2 SYGVQD (reference sequence). This CDR3 has 14 residues. Trimming shortened V by 2 bases and J by 5 bases, and 9 bases separated the two germline ends. The CDR3 DNA is TGCGCCAGCAGTGAGGGCCAGGGAACCGGGGAGCTGTTTTTT. This translates into CASSEGQGTGELFF.

The rearrangement links TRBV3-1 (or the pseudogene TRBV3-2) to TRBJ1-2; 11 nucleotides agree with TRBD1. The CDR3 totals 14 residues. The V gene end was trimmed by 4 bases and the J gene end by 6 bases; junction bases not matched to a gene: 4. The germline CDR1 and CDR2 sequences are LGHDT and YNNKEL (reference sequence). The CDR3 DNA reads as TGTGCCAGCAGCCCCGGGACAGGGGGAAATGGCTACACCTTC. It codes for CASSPGTGGNGYTF.

The chain employs TRBV21-1 and TRBJ2-3; the table gives TRBD2 as D, unverified against the DNA. TRBV21-1 is recorded as a pseudogene. The CDR3 consists of 13 residues. CDR3 DNA sequence: TGTGCCTTTCTAGCGGGGGACGCAGATACGCAGTATTTT. Translation gives CAFLAGDADTQYF.

V gene TRBV5-1 combines with J gene TRBJ2-3; TRBD1 might be the D (6 bases). This CDR3 spans 14 amino acids. V was cut by 0 bases and J by 2 bases, with 7 bases left in between. Germline V CDR1 and CDR2: SGHRS, YFSETQ. CDR3 coding DNA: TGCGCCAGCAGCTTGGAGGGACACACAGATACGCAGTATTTT. Its protein product is CASSLEGHTDTQYF.

The chain combines TRBV9 with TRBJ2-1; 7 bases fit TRBD1. CDR3 length equals 15 residues. Trimming cost V 3 bases and J 1 base; bases outside gene matches: 4. Germline-derived CDR1 and CDR2 are SGDLS and YYNGEE. The chain's CDR3 is CASSAWDSSYNEQFF. CDR3 coding DNA: TGTGCCAGCAGCGCCTGGGACAGTTCCTACAATGAGCAGTTCTTC.

This clone occurred a few times. The chain recombines TRBV6-2 or TRBV6-3 with TRBJ1-1; 9 bases are shared with TRBD1. The V segment lost 6 bases and the J segment 4 bases; nucleotides outside the gene matches: 6. Per the germline V gene, CDR1 is MNHEY and CDR2 is SVGEGT. The CDR3 has 14 residues. The CDR3 DNA reads TGTGCCAGCAGCAGACAGGGGGGAGTCACTGAAGCTTTCTTT. Translation: CASSRQGGVTEAFF.

Here the CDR3 DNA reads TGTGCCAGCAGTTACTCGAGAGGTTATAGCAATCAGCCCCAGCATTTT. It translates to CASSYSRGYSNQPQHF. The chain employs TRBV6-5 and TRBJ1-5; D is uncertain. The germline V and J ends were trimmed by 0 bases and 0 bases, with 9 bases remaining between them. CDR1 is MNHEY, CDR2 SVGAGI, per germline. CDR3 length equals 16 residues.

This clone occurred once. The chain joins TRBV27 to TRBJ1-1; 8 bases line up with TRBD1. J was trimmed by 1 base and V by 6 bases; bases with no gene match: 16. This CDR3 has 18 residues. Germline loops: CDR1 MNHEY, CDR2 SMNVEV (reference sequence). The DNA for the CDR3 is TGTGCCAGCAGACCCACCGGACAGGGCCGAGGTGGGAACACTGAAGCTTTCTTT. Amino acids: CASRPTGQGRGGNTEAFF.

CDR3 loop: CASTTPGQGDQPQHF. In DNA form, the CDR3 reads TGTGCCAGCACCACACCGGGACAAGGGGATCAGCCCCAGCATTTT. The V call is TRBV2, the J call TRBJ1-5; D possibly corresponds to TRBD1 (6 bases). Deletions cut 7 bases from V and 5 bases from J, with 18 bases between. The CDR3 has 15 amino acids. Germline loops: CDR1 SNHLY, CDR2 FYNNEI.

The CDR3 is CATSTGGGAYGYTF. CDR3 nucleotides: TGTGCCACCAGTACAGGGGGAGGGGCATATGGCTACACCTTC. This sequence joins TRBV15 and TRBJ1-2; 8 nucleotides line up with TRBD1. The V gene end was trimmed by 6 bases and the J gene end by 5 bases; junction bases not matched to a gene: 8. The CDR3 is 14 residues long. Germline V gene lookup returns CDR1 LNHNV and CDR2 YYDKDF (reference sequence).

This clone was seen a few times. The gene calls are TRBV2 and TRBJ1-5; 7 bases are a match to TRBD1. J gave up 3 bases and V 6 bases, and 2 bases lay outside the gene matches. The CDR3 extends over 13 amino acids. Germline CDR1 is SNHLY and CDR2 is FYNNEI. The CDR3 bases are TGTGCCAGCAGGGGGACAGTCAATCAGCCCCAGCATTTT. It specifies CASRGTVNQPQHF.

The CDR3 reads CASSPSGGPQHF. DNA of the CDR3: TGTGCCAGCAGTCCCTCGGGGGGGCCCCAGCATTTT. This chain uses TRBV27 with TRBJ1-5; TRBD1 is a possible D gene (5 bases). CDR1 is MNHEY and CDR2 is SMNVEV in the germline V gene (reference sequence). Trimming removed 5 bases from V and 9 bases from J, with 11 bases in between. The CDR3 is 12 residues long.

In this sample, this clone turned up once. This specimen includes other DNA sequences encoding the same CDR3. The rearrangement uses TRBV6-5 and TRBJ2-7; weak D call: TRBD2 (6 bases). The germline gives CDR1 MNHEY, CDR2 SVGAGI. Trimming took off 7 bases at V and 2 bases at J, with 6 bases between the two ends. The CDR3 is 11 amino acids. The CDR3 region has the DNA TGTGCCAGCACGGGGGCCTACGAGCAGTACTTC. It is translated as CASTGAYEQYF.